The 28 T cell receptor beta chains below were found in one sample sequenced in a study of CD8 T cells in ankylosing spondylitis (TCRdb year 2017). The protocol used for the library was 5' RACE. Instrument on record: Illumina HiSeq 2500. In TCRdb, the public reads were trimmed at Q25 with fastp and aligned with MiXCR, with productive beta chains retained. Here each entry gathers all rows of one CDR3 protein and keeps the most common genes and DNA. Counted in this sample were 300,000 to 350,000 distinct CDR3 sequences; 20% to 25% of them appeared once. The ten most abundant clones make up about 3.5% of the sample. Sequenced input: blood, either unsorted or a sorted T cell fraction (not recorded which). The receptor source for this set is a female donor with ankylosing spondylitis or in good health (not recorded which).

This clonotype was counted a few times. The DNA of the CDR3 is TGCAGTGCGTCCGGCGTTGGAGCTTTCTTT. It yields the protein CSASGVGAFF. V usage is TRBV20-1 and J usage is TRBJ1-1; no clear D gene. V shed 6 bases and J shed 10 bases, with 12 bases lying between them. CDR3 length: 10 amino acids. Germline V gene sequence: CDR1 DFQATT, CDR2 SNEGSKA (reference sequence).

This rearrangement joins TRBV7-2 to TRBJ2-1; 14 bases are shared with TRBD2. V lost 2 bases, J lost 8 bases, and 5 bases stayed unmatched. CDR1 and CDR2 (germline): SGHTA, FQGNSA. The CDR3 extends over 16 amino acids. The CDR3: CASSLRLAGGPDEQFF. The CDR3 DNA reads as TGTGCCAGCAGCTTAAGACTAGCGGGAGGGCCGGATGAGCAGTTCTTC.

The gene calls are TRBV15 and TRBJ2-3; 10 nucleotides align to TRBD2. Germline values: CDR1 LNHNV, CDR2 YYDKDF (reference sequence). The CDR3 has 17 amino acids. After removal of 3 bases from V and 3 bases from J, the junction contained 9 bases not matched to a gene. The CDR3 spells CATSRALLAGATDTQYF. The CDR3, as DNA: TGTGCCACCAGCAGGGCGCTTCTAGCGGGAGCAACAGATACGCAGTATTTT.

The chain combines TRBV7-2 with TRBJ2-2, with D perhaps TRBD2 (5 bases). Looked up from germline, CDR1 is SGHTA and CDR2 is FQGNSA. The V gene lost 5 bases and the J gene lost 7 bases, with 11 bases spanning the gap. The CDR3 covers 13 residues. The CDR3 DNA reads TGTGCCAGCAGCCGTCAGCGGAGCGGGGAGCTGTTTTTT. The encoded protein is CASSRQRSGELFF.

This clonotype was counted a few times. The CDR3 nucleotides read TGCAGTGCTAGAGCCTTTGTCAACACTGAAGCTTTCTTT. It encodes CSARAFVNTEAFF. This chain joins TRBV20-1 and TRBJ1-1; D remains unclear. The germline V and J ends were trimmed by 1 base and 2 bases, with 8 bases remaining between them. Germline loops: CDR1 DFQATT, CDR2 SNEGSKA (reference sequence). This CDR3 is 13 amino acids long.

This clonotype was seen more than once but under ten times. For the CDR3, the DNA is TGTGCCAGCAGGCCCGTGGGCTTGTTGCGAGCGGGAGACGGGTACGAGCAGTACTTC. Translated: CASRPVGLLRAGDGYEQYF. The chain links TRBV2 to TRBJ2-7, with 8 nucleotides matching TRBD2. V was clipped by 6 bases and J by 4 bases; unmatched bases: 23. Germline V lookup: CDR1 SNHLY, CDR2 FYNNEI. This CDR3 comprises 19 residues.

This clonotype was counted many times. The chain links TRBV30 to TRBJ2-1; 8 bases are a match to TRBD2. V was clipped by 4 bases and J by 4 bases; unmatched bases: 9. The germline gives CDR1 GTSNPN, CDR2 SVGIG (reference sequence). The CDR3 extends over 15 amino acids. The CDR3 sequence: CAWTRLAYAYNEQFF. CDR3 DNA: TGTGCCTGGACTAGACTAGCGTACGCTTACAATGAGCAGTTCTTC.

This sequence joins TRBV11-2 and TRBJ2-7; 14 bases align to TRBD2. Germline V lookup: CDR1 SGHAT, CDR2 FQNNGV. V shed 1 base, J shed 7 bases, and the junction held 12 bases outside the gene matches. The CDR3 has 18 residues. This CDR3 is CASSLGRRLAGGPREQYF. The DNA of the CDR3 is TGTGCCAGCAGCTTAGGAAGACGACTAGCGGGAGGGCCTCGGGAGCAGTACTTC.

This clonotype came up a few times. CDR3 sequence: CASSGQGSREGPRSTDTQYF. CDR3 sequence (DNA): TGTGCCAGCAGCGGACAGGGGAGCCGGGAGGGACCCCGGAGCACAGATACGCAGTATTTT. This chain uses TRBV9 with TRBJ2-3, with D possibly being TRBD1 or TRBD2 (8 bases each). Germline CDR1 reads SGDLS; CDR2 reads YYNGEE. Trimming removed 3 bases from V and 0 bases from J, with 26 bases in between. This CDR3 has 20 residues.

The sample holds a few counts of this clonotype. The V and J genes are TRBV29-1 and TRBJ2-7; D not certain. The germline V and J ends were trimmed by 4 bases and 10 bases, with 11 bases remaining between them. The CDR3 totals 10 residues. The germline gives CDR1 SQVTM, CDR2 ANQGSEA. The CDR3 sequence: CSVGIDRQYF. CDR3 DNA: TGCAGCGTTGGAATAGACCGACAGTACTTC.

The rearrangement joins TRBV7-9 to TRBJ2-1; TRBD2 matches 8 bases. The CDR3 is 17 residues long. In germline, CDR1 is SEHNR, CDR2 FQNEAQ (reference sequence). V shed 3 bases and J 4 bases; nucleotides not matched to a gene: 11. DNA of the CDR3: TGTGCCAGCAGCTTCCTCTCGACTAGCGAGGGTTACAATGAGCAGTTCTTC. Amino acid sequence: CASSFLSTSEGYNEQFF.

CDR3: CSAHDRQPETQYF. In DNA, the CDR3 is TGCAGTGCTCATGACCGCCAACCGGAGACCCAGTACTTC. This sequence joins TRBV20-1 and TRBJ2-5; D uncertain. V dropped 5 bases and J dropped 5 bases, with 15 bases sitting between them. The V gene's germline CDR1 is DFQATT and CDR2 SNEGSKA (reference sequence). This CDR3 spans 13 amino acids.

This clonotype has a handful of counts. This rearrangement joins TRBV7-8 to TRBJ2-5; 10 nucleotides align to TRBD2. The CDR3 has 16 amino acids. In germline, CDR1 is SGHVS, CDR2 FQNEAQ. The junction had 10 bases not matched to a gene; V was cut back by 4 bases and J by 5 bases. CDR3 in amino acids: CASSSGLARMRETQYF. CDR3 bases: TGTGCCAGCAGCTCGGGACTAGCGAGGATGAGGGAGACCCAGTACTTC.

This clonotype has ten or more counts. The CDR3 loop is CASSFVGPGKVDTQYF. DNA of the CDR3: TGTGCCAGCAGTTTTGTAGGCCCGGGGAAGGTAGATACGCAGTATTTT. The chain recombines TRBV12-3 or TRBV12-4 with TRBJ2-3; D perhaps matches TRBD2 (5 bases). This CDR3 has 16 amino acids. The ends were cut back, 3 bases at V and 5 bases at J, with 18 bases in the middle.

The sample holds a few counts of this clonotype. The genes are TRBV10-3 and TRBJ2-7, with TRBD2 matching over 8 bases. J gave up 0 bases and V 8 bases, and 3 bases lay outside the gene matches. Per the germline V gene, CDR1 is ENHRY and CDR2 is SYGVKD. This CDR3 is built from 13 residues. CDR3 sequence: CAIGSGSSYEQYF. DNA for the CDR3: TGTGCCATCGGAAGCGGGAGCTCCTACGAGCAGTACTTC.

The chain combines TRBV5-1 with TRBJ1-2; D perhaps matches TRBD1 (5 bases). The CDR3 has 13 amino acids. Between the trimmed V and J ends, which lost 5 bases and 3 bases, there was a span of 11 bases. CDR1 and CDR2 from the germline V gene are SGHRS and YFSETQ. The CDR3 DNA follows: TGCGCCAGCAGTCGAGGGGTAGACTATGGCTACACCTTC. Residues: CASSRGVDYGYTF.

This chain uses TRBV7-6 with TRBJ2-3, with TRBD1 identical over 9 bases. This CDR3 comprises 17 residues. Trimming cost V 0 bases and J 2 bases; bases outside gene matches: 6. CDR1 is SGHVS, CDR2 FNYEAQ, per germline. The CDR3 protein is CASSLAWGDRDTDTQYF. The CDR3 nucleotides are TGTGCCAGCAGCTTAGCGTGGGGGGACAGGGACACAGATACGCAGTATTTT. Full variable domain (remainder filled in from reference TRBV7-6 and TRBJ2-3): GAGVSQSPRYKVTKRGQDVALRCDPISGHVSLYWYRQALGQGPEFLTYFNYEAQQDKSGLPNDRFSAERPEGSISTLTIQRTEQRDSAMYRCASSLAWGDRDTDTQYFGPGTRLTVL.

The V call is TRBV6-1, the J call TRBJ2-7; 7 bases are a match to TRBD2. Trimming removed 6 bases from V and 6 bases from J; junction bases left unmatched: 14. Germline CDR1 MNHNS, CDR2 SASEGT. This CDR3 comprises 15 residues. The CDR3 DNA follows: TGTGCCAGCAGGCCTAGCTCCTTGGCGGGAGTCGAGCAGTACTTC. It codes for CASRPSSLAGVEQYF.

The CDR3 sequence: CASSLSDQETQYF. CDR3 in DNA: TGTGCCAGCAGCTTGTCCGACCAAGAGACCCAGTACTTC. The rearrangement uses TRBV5-4 and TRBJ2-5, with D unresolved. This CDR3 spans 13 amino acids. Germline V CDR1 and CDR2: SGHNT, YYREEE (reference sequence). Deletions cut 1 base from V and 0 bases from J, with 4 bases between.

The V call is TRBV20-1, the J call TRBJ2-1; possible D gene TRBD2, 5 bases. V was trimmed by 5 bases and J by 5 bases, leaving 19 bases between them. This CDR3 is 15 amino acids long. CDR1 DFQATT and CDR2 SNEGSKA come from the germline V gene (reference sequence). CDR3 sequence reads: CSAPNMGSRDNEQFF. The DNA for the CDR3 is TGCAGTGCTCCCAACATGGGGAGTCGCGACAATGAGCAGTTCTTC.

V and J are TRBV6-5 and TRBJ2-7; 15 nucleotides match TRBD2. After removal of 4 bases from V and 5 bases from J, the junction contained 3 bases not matched to a gene. The CDR3 has 15 residues. CDR1 MNHEY and CDR2 SVGAGI come from the germline V gene. The CDR3 here is CASSWTSGRVNEQYF. The CDR3 DNA sequence: TGTGCCAGCAGTTGGACTAGCGGGAGGGTGAACGAGCAGTACTTC.

This clonotype appeared a single time. V and J are TRBV7-6 and TRBJ2-7; a possible D gene is TRBD2 (6 bases). The CDR3 consists of 16 residues. Trimming took off 1 base at V and 0 bases at J, with 13 bases between the two ends. Germline-derived CDR1 and CDR2 are SGHVS and FNYEAQ. The DNA for the CDR3 is TGTGCCAGCAGCTTAGAACTGACGGGGGTCTCCTACGAGCAGTACTTC. The encoded protein is CASSLELTGVSYEQYF.

This clonotype was observed a handful of times. This chain joins TRBV7-2 and TRBJ2-2, with 12 bases identical to TRBD2. The CDR3 consists of 18 residues. V lost 5 bases and J lost 4; bases outside the gene matches: 11. Germline V CDR1 and CDR2: SGHTA, FQGNSA. CDR3 region: CASSPKTSGRGSTGELFF. The CDR3 DNA reads as TGTGCCAGCAGCCCCAAGACTAGCGGGAGAGGATCCACCGGGGAGCTGTTTTTT.

The rearrangement links TRBV15 to TRBJ1-2; 9 nucleotides align to TRBD1. From germline, CDR1 is LNHNV and CDR2 YYDKDF (reference sequence). J gave up 7 bases and V 1 base, and 7 bases lay outside the gene matches. The CDR3 is 15 residues long. CDR3 nucleotides: TGTGCCACCAGCAGAGTCACAGGGGGCGCGGGTGGCTACACCTTC. Its protein product is CATSRVTGGAGGYTF.

This clonotype was picked up many times. J is TRBJ2-4 and V is TRBV29-1, with D possibly being TRBD2 (6 bases). Germline V lookup: CDR1 SQVTM, CDR2 ANQGSEA. The length of the CDR3 is 13 residues. V was pared by 7 bases and J by 0 bases, with 10 bases between. The chain's CDR3 is CSAAGLAKNIQYF. The CDR3, as DNA: TGCAGCGCCGCGGGGCTAGCCAAAAACATTCAGTACTTC.

This clonotype was detected a few times. V and J are TRBV5-1 and TRBJ1-2; D gene uncertain. CDR3 length: 14 residues. V was cut by 3 bases and J by 0 bases, with 9 bases left in between. CDR1 and CDR2 (germline): SGHRS, YFSETQ. The CDR3: CASSSGPTNYGYTF. The CDR3 coding sequence is TGCGCCAGCAGCTCCGGGCCAACTAACTATGGCTACACCTTC.

This clonotype occurred a few times. The V gene is TRBV11-1, the J gene TRBJ2-3; D remains ambiguous. The CDR3 consists of 13 residues. Germline loops: CDR1 SGHAT, CDR2 FQDESV (reference sequence). The V end was cut by 3 bases, the J end by 4 bases, with 8 bases between. This CDR3 is CASSFLGSDTQYF. Here the CDR3 DNA reads TGTGCCAGCAGCTTCCTCGGATCAGATACGCAGTATTTT.

About this clonotype itself: A much larger clone differs from this one at a single base, so this may be a read error. The chain has TRBV20-1 and TRBJ2-3; 10 nucleotides line up with TRBD1. The CDR3 is 13 residues long. CDR1 is DFQATT, CDR2 SNEGSKA, per germline (reference sequence). CDR3 sequence: CGAGTGGTDTQYF. DNA of the CDR3: TGCGGTGCTGGGACAGGGGGCACAGATACGCAGTATTTT.